This T cell receptor beta chain was captured by sequencing in a study of blood T cell repertoires in COVID-19. Assay: immunoSEQ multiplex PCR; the TCRdb copy retains only in-frame clones and omits some. The repertoire has about 100,000 clones, around 85% of them found once; the top ten carry less than 3.5%. The germline gives CDR1 SGHRS, CDR2 YFSETQ. J gave up 5 bases and V 4 bases, and 6 bases lay outside the gene matches. The CDR3 extends over 14 amino acids. This chain uses TRBV5-1 with TRBJ1-5; 7 bases are a match to TRBD1. The specimen was PBMCs or T cells enriched from blood (not recorded which). The TCR originated in a woman between 45 and 60 years old who had recovered from COVID-19. Written as DNA, the CDR3 is TGCGCCAGCAGCCTGACAGGGAGTCATCAGCCCCAGCATTTT. This translates into CASSLTGSHQPQHF.